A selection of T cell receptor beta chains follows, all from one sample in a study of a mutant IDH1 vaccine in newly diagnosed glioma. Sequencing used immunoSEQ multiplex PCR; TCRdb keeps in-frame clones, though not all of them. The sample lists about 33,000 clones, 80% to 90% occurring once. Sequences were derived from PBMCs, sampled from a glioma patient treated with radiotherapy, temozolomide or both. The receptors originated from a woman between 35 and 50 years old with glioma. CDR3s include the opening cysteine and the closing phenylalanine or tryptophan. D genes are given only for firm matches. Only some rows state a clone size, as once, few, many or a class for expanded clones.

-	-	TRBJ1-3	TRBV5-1	CASSLIGDTIYF	TGCGCCAGCAGCCTAATCGGGGACACCATATATTTT
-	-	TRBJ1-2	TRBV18	CASSETPGPSSGYTF	TGTGCCAGCTCAGAAACACCGGGTCCATCTAGCGGCTACACCTTC
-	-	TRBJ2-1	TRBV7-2	CASSFDGTEQFF	TGTGCCAGCAGCTTTGACGGGACAGAGCAGTTCTTC
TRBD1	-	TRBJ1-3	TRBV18	CASSLGTGAYVVSGNTIYF	TGTGCCAGCTCACTGGGGACAGGGGCCTACGTCGTCTCTGGAAACACCATATATTTT
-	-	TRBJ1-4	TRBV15	CATTRDIWATNEKLFF	TGTGCCACCACACGGGACATCTGGGCAACTAATGAAAAACTGTTTTTT
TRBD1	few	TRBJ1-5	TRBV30	CAWRGRDRGSNQPQHF	TGTGCCTGGAGAGGTAGGGACAGGGGAAGCAATCAGCCCCAGCATTTT
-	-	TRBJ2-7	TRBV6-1	CASSEDLELREQYF	TGTGCCAGCAGTGAAGACCTAGAACTTCGCGAGCAGTACTTC
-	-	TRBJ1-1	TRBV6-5	CASSPPFGGDTEAFF	TGTGCCAGCAGTCCCCCGTTCGGTGGGGACACTGAAGCTTTCTTT
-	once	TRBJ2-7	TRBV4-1	CASSQGEGSTYEQYF	TGCGCCAGCAGCCAAGGCGAAGGGTCGACCTACGAGCAGTACTTC
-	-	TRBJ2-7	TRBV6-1	CASSPSYEQYF	TGTGCCAGCAGCCCCTCCTACGAGCAGTACTTC
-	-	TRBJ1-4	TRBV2	CTSSAETGNEKLFF	TGTACCAGCAGTGCCGAGACGGGGAATGAAAAACTGTTTTTT
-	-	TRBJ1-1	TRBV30	CAWSSSPGDTEAFF	TGTGCCTGGAGTTCCAGCCCGGGGGACACTGAAGCTTTCTTT
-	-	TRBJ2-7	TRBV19	CASSIVAGSEQYF	TGTGCCAGTAGTATAGTCGCAGGATCCGAGCAGTACTTC
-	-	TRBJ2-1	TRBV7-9	CASSLAPGTGEQFF	TGTGCCAGCAGCTTAGCCCCGGGGACGGGTGAGCAGTTCTTC
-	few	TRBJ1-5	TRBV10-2	CASRGTGLGNQPQHF	TGCGCCAGCAGAGGAACAGGGTTGGGCAATCAGCCCCAGCATTTT
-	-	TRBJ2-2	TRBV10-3	CAISDNTGELFF	TGTGCCATCAGTGATAACACCGGGGAGCTGTTTTTT
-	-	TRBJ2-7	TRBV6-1	CASSDLGGSYEQYF	TGTGCCAGCAGTGATTTGGGCGGTTCCTACGAGCAGTACTTC
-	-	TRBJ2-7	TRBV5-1	CASSLAPGVAYEQYF	TGCGCCAGCAGCTTGGCCCCGGGAGTCGCGTACGAGCAGTACTTC
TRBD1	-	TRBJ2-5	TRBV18	CASSSSPGQGQETQYF	TGTGCCAGCTCATCTTCACCGGGACAGGGACAAGAGACCCAGTACTTC
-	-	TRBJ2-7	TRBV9	CASSVGGGTSYEQYF	TGTGCCAGCAGCGTAGGGGGCGGGACCTCCTACGAGCAGTACTTC
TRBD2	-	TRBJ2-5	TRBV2	CASRTVAGVGGETQYF	TGTGCCAGCAGAACTGTAGCGGGAGTGGGGGGGGAGACCCAGTACTTC
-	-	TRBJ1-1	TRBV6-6	CASSYPGADTEAFF	TGTGCCAGCAGTTACCCAGGGGCGGACACTGAAGCTTTCTTT
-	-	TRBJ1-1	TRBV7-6	CASSLGGVAEAFF	TGTGCCAGCAGCTTAGGGGGGGTAGCTGAAGCTTTCTTT
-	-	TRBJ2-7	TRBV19	CASSRQVSSYEQYF	TGTGCCAGTAGCCGTCAGGTTAGCTCCTACGAGCAGTACTTC
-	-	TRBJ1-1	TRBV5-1	CASSLRVGGVGEAFF	TGCGCCAGCAGCTTGAGAGTAGGGGGGGTCGGTGAAGCTTTCTTT
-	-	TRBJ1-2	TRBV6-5	CASSYSSQADTYGYTF	TGTGCCAGCAGTTACTCCTCGCAGGCTGACACCTATGGCTACACCTTC
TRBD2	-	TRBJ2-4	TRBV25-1	CASSGRGGEGAKNIQYF	TGTGCCAGCAGTGGACGGGGGGGCGAAGGGGCCAAAAACATTCAGTACTTC
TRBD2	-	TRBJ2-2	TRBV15	CATSKAGGTGELFF	TGTGCCACCAGCAAAGCGGGGGGGACCGGGGAGCTGTTTTTT
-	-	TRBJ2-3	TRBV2	CASIGGSTDTQYF	TGTGCCAGCATCGGAGGGAGCACAGATACGCAGTATTTT
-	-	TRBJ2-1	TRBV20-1	CSASYNEQFF	TGCAGTGCTAGCTACAATGAGCAGTTCTTC
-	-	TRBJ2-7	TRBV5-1	CASSPAPAESYEQYF	TGCGCCAGCAGCCCGGCCCCAGCGGAGTCCTACGAGCAGTACTTC
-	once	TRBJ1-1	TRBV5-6	CASSLVRPEEAFF	TGTGCCAGCAGCTTGGTCCGGCCCGAGGAGGCTTTCTTT
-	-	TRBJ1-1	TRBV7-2	CASRRTMNTEAFF	TGTGCCAGCAGGCGTACCATGAACACTGAAGCTTTCTTT
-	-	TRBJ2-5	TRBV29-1	CSASSVPQETQYF	TGCAGCGCGTCGAGTGTCCCCCAAGAGACCCAGTACTTC
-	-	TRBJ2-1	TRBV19	CASSIGGRAYNEQFF	TGTGCCAGTAGTATAGGAGGGCGGGCCTACAATGAGCAGTTCTTC
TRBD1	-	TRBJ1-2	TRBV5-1	CASSLFPGGENGYTF	TGCGCCAGCAGCTTGTTTCCAGGGGGCGAGAATGGCTACACCTTC
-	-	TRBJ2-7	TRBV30	CAWSVGSRGKQYF	TGTGCCTGGAGTGTAGGCAGCCGTGGTAAGCAGTACTTC
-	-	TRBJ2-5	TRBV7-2	CASSLGGGVETQYF	TGTGCCAGCAGCTTAGGGGGCGGGGTTGAGACCCAGTACTTC
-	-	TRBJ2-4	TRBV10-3	CAISESQWGPLAKNIQYF	TGTGCCATCAGTGAGTCACAATGGGGACCCTTAGCCAAAAACATTCAGTACTTC
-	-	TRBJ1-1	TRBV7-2	CASSWGPGSNTEAFF	TGTGCCAGCAGCTGGGGTCCAGGGTCAAACACTGAAGCTTTCTTT
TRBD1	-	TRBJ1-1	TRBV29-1	CSGLTGGVGTEAFF	TGCAGCGGCCTGACAGGGGGGGTTGGCACTGAAGCTTTCTTT
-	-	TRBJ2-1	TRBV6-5	CASSYSAREAHNEQFF	TGTGCCAGCAGTTACTCTGCCCGTGAGGCCCACAATGAGCAGTTCTTC
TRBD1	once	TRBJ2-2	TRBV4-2	CASSQETGGENTGELFF	TGTGCCAGCAGCCAAGAAACAGGGGGCGAGAACACCGGGGAGCTGTTTTTT
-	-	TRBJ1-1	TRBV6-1	CASSAQAVTEAFF	TGTGCCAGCAGTGCACAGGCCGTCACTGAAGCTTTCTTT
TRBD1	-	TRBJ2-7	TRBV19	CASSIAGTGLYEQYF	TGTGCCAGTAGTATTGCCGGGACAGGCCTTTACGAGCAGTACTTC
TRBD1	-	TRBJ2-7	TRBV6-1	CASRGDREYF	TGTGCCAGCAGAGGGGACAGGGAGTACTTC
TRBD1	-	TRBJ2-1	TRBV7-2	CASSLGTGRNNEQFF	TGTGCCAGCAGCTTAGGGACAGGGCGGAACAATGAGCAGTTCTTC
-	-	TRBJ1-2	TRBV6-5	CASSYSREAPYGYTF	TGTGCCAGCAGTTACTCCAGGGAAGCCCCCTATGGCTACACCTTC
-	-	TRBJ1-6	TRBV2	CASSVGQGMVSPLHF	TGTGCCAGCAGTGTTGGGCAGGGAATGGTTTCACCCCTCCACTTT
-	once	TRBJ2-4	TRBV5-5	CASSFLDDIQYF	TGTGCCAGCAGCTTTCTAGATGACATTCAGTACTTC
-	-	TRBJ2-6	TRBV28	CASSPRGPGANVLTF	TGTGCCAGCAGTCCCAGGGGTCCTGGGGCCAACGTCCTGACTTTC
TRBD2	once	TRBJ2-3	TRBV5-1	CASSLAGSGGADTQYF	TGCGCCAGCAGCTTGGCCGGGTCGGGAGGGGCAGATACGCAGTATTTT
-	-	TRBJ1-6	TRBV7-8	CASRSTRQGNSPLHF	TGTGCCAGCAGATCTACGCGGCAGGGGAATTCACCCCTCCACTTT
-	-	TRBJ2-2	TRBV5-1	CASSRLGAGTGELFF	TGCGCCAGCAGCCGCCTGGGAGCTGGGACCGGGGAGCTGTTTTTT
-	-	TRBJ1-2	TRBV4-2	CASSPPGGGYTF	TGTGCCAGCAGCCCCCCAGGTGGTGGCTACACCTTC